Reported below is one TCR beta chain. This sample was taken from a study of blood T cell repertoires in COVID-19. About the study: Material from acute and convalescent COVID-19 was sourced from the United States, Italy and Spain. Sample material is recorded as cDNA or gDNA derived from T cells, B-cell-depleted T cells, or PBMCs.

The CDR3 consists of 15 residues. CDR1 MDHEN and CDR2 SYDVKM come from the germline V gene. Trimming pared 2 bases from V and 5 bases from J, leaving 15 bases between. Generated by immunoSEQ multiplex PCR, the TCRdb table keeps only in-frame clones and is missing some. Among 54,000 or so clones listed, approximately 89% were seen once. The sample taken for sequencing was peripheral blood. V gene TRBV28 combines with J gene TRBJ1-2; D is unresolved. This receptor was taken from a human donor in a cohort sampled during active COVID-19. The CDR3 loop reads CASSLMSSGGYGYTF. The DNA for the CDR3 is TGTGCCAGCAGTTTAATGTCGAGCGGTGGTTATGGCTACACCTTC.